These 6 T cell receptor beta chains came from one sample sequenced in a study of blood T cells in healthy people across ages. PCR was performed a second time for about 6 to 11 cycles using a sample-barcoded 5' primer and a J-beta primer mix. In TCRdb, the 5' RACE reads were re-called with MiXCR into one record per CDR3 protein. The sample holds hundreds of thousands of distinct CDR3 sequences, under 40% seen once. The specimen sequenced was blood. Receptors originate from a man aged 18 to 29 in good health.

This clonotype appeared a few times. The chain joins TRBV4-1 to TRBJ1-1; D is unclear. The germline V and J ends were trimmed by 1 base and 1 base, with 16 bases remaining between them. Looked up from germline, CDR1 is MGHRA and CDR2 is YSYEKL. The CDR3 spans 17 residues. The chain's CDR3 is CASSQVPGNLRNTEAFF. The DNA of the CDR3 is TGCGCCAGCAGCCAAGTACCCGGGAATCTAAGGAACACTGAAGCTTTCTTT.

V is TRBV10-3 and J is TRBJ2-5; TRBD1 aligns across 9 bases. With 10 bases clipped from V and 5 bases from J, the junction kept 11 bases outside the gene matches. This CDR3 comprises 14 residues. Per germline, CDR1 ENHRY and CDR2 SYGVKD. The DNA for the CDR3 is TGTGCCACTACTCGAACAGGGGGCGGGGAGACCCAGTACTTC. Its translation is CATTRTGGGETQYF.

This clonotype was recorded only once. The chain employs TRBV7-2 and TRBJ1-3; weak D call: TRBD1 (5 bases). Germline-derived CDR1 and CDR2 are SGHTA and FQGNSA. Trimming stripped 4 bases from V and 4 bases from J, with 14 bases between. CDR3 size: 15 residues. This CDR3 reads CASSSEGIGGNTIYF. The CDR3 DNA reads as TGTGCCAGCAGCTCGGAGGGGATAGGGGGAAACACCATATATTTT. The full variable domain, with the rest looked up from reference TRBV7-2 and TRBJ1-3, is GAGVSQSPSNKVTEKGKDVELRCDPISGHTALYWYRQSLGQGLEFLIYFQGNSAPDKSGLPSDRFSAERTGGSVSTLTIQRTQQEDSAVYLCASSSEGIGGNTIYFGEGSWLTVV.

The CDR3 spells CASSPVRRQYF. CDR3 nucleotides: TGTGCCAGCAGCCCGGTAAGGAGACAGTACTTC. The chain uses TRBV13 and TRBJ2-4; D gene unclear. This CDR3 is 11 amino acids long. V was shortened by 5 bases and J by 13 bases, with 12 bases between the two germline ends. Germline loops: CDR1 PRHDT, CDR2 FYEKMQ (reference sequence).

About this clonotype itself: One end of the junction fails to match germline, which may point to a read error. The rearrangement uses TRBV10-3 and TRBJ2-6; the match to TRBD1 covers 11 bases. The CDR3 is 17 residues long. Germline assignment: CDR1 ENHRY and CDR2 SYGVKD. CDR3 DNA sequence: TGTGCCATCAGTGAACGGACAGGGGGCACTGGGGCCAACGTCCCGACTTTC. This sequence encodes CAISERTGGTGANVPTF.

There are many counts of this clonotype. The chain joins TRBV20-1 to TRBJ2-3, with 10 bases identical to TRBD2. J gave up 8 bases and V 0 bases, and 8 bases lay outside the gene matches. The CDR3 spans 15 residues. Looked up from germline, CDR1 is DFQATT and CDR2 is SNEGSKA (reference sequence). The CDR3 region is CSARDTSLAGSTQYF. The DNA for the CDR3 is TGCAGTGCTAGAGATACCTCACTAGCGGGATCTACGCAGTATTTT.